The TCR beta chain under discussion was sequenced for a study of cytomegalovirus exposure and HLA in healthy donors. The PCR had 60 Vbeta and 13 Jbeta primers. Assay: immunoSEQ multiplex PCR; the TCRdb copy retains only in-frame clones and omits some. In the table there are 100,000 to 150,000 clones, 75% to 90% of which are singletons. Trimming cost V 3 bases and J 4 bases, with 14 bases left between them. Germline CDR1 WNHNN, CDR2 SYGVQD (reference sequence). This CDR3 has 15 residues. The chain recombines TRBV10-1 with TRBJ2-3, with D possibly TRBD1 on 6 matching bases. This clonotype was sampled from a female donor in good health and CMV-seropositive. Sequenced sample: PBMCs. In nucleotides, the CDR3 is TGCGCCAGCAGTGATTCCAGGGGCGGAGCAGATACGCAGTATTTT. Its translation is CASSDSRGGADTQYF.